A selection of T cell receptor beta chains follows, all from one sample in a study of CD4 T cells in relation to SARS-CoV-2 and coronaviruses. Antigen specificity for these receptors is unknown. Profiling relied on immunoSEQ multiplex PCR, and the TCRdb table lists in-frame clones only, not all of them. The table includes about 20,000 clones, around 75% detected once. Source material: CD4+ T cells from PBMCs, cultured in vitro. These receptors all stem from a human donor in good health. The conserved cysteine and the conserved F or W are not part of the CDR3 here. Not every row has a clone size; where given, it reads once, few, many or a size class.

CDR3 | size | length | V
ASSPGEGYGYT | few | 11 | TRBV3-1/TRBV3-2
ASSGPEAGGLYEQY | - | 14 | TRBV25-1
ASSLAGGPNEQF | few | 12 | TRBV7-2
ASSATSSGTGELF | - | 13 | TRBV10-2
ASSDSSYNSPLH | few | 12 | TRBV2
ASSGGHSGNTIY | - | 12 | TRBV2
ASSPDRLNEQF | - | 11 | TRBV18
ASSKSGGQETQY | - | 12 | TRBV19
ASSYSASGATQQY | - | 13 | TRBV6-2/TRBV6-3
ASSPTGWFTRGANVLT | - | 16 | TRBV27
ASSLGPQSDGNTIY | - | 14 | TRBV5-1
ASSYPGQLTEAF | - | 12 | TRBV6-6
ASRARGLHTGELF | - | 13 | TRBV6-5
ASSLAGQQAETQY | - | 13 | TRBV7-9
ATSDPGTGIGDEQF | - | 14 | TRBV24-1
ASSTTGGYYEQY | - | 12 | TRBV7-9
ASSPWGDGGNTIY | - | 13 | TRBV19
ASSQQAGSGYEQY | - | 13 | TRBV3-1/TRBV3-2
ASRRTEETQY | - | 10 | TRBV7-9
ASSREGSTEAF | - | 11 | TRBV3-1/TRBV3-2
ASSSNAGGVGELF | - | 13 | TRBV5-1
ASSEGPDGNSPLH | - | 13 | TRBV6-1
ASSQDRVPSGYT | - | 12 | TRBV4-1
AISRGQGSAEAF | - | 12 | TRBV10-3
ASSSLRVRGYT | few | 11 | TRBV5-4
ASTGAPGELF | - | 10 | TRBV19
ASSLNSHNEQF | - | 11 | TRBV11-3
ASGFDANTEAF | - | 11 | TRBV12-3/TRBV12-4
ASSLASGRTNEQF | - | 13 | TRBV7-2
ASSLRGHSYEQY | - | 12 | TRBV11-3
ASSRDRADGYT | - | 11 | TRBV5-1
ASSLGGAPTDTQY | - | 13 | TRBV11-3
ASSQDPDRPLF | once | 11 | TRBV4-3
ASSGQGYEQY | - | 10 | TRBV3-1/TRBV3-2
ASSFRGGRGVSTDTQY | - | 16 | TRBV7-8
ASSVVSAGAEAF | - | 12 | TRBV9
AWSVKQGNTGELF | - | 13 | TRBV30
ASSFHRNTIY | - | 10 | TRBV7-2
ASSLGDTGELF | - | 11 | TRBV7-3
AWSVHAGDFLNTGELF | - | 16 | TRBV30
ASSIGGMGATTEAF | - | 14 | TRBV19
ASSLVGTGLYEQY | once | 13 | TRBV7-2
ASSFAGVDEKLF | - | 12 | TRBV5-4
ASSLFGGGEGEQY | - | 13 | TRBV7-2
ASSYTGENNQPQH | few | 13 | TRBV7-9
AIRPGDRTDTQY | - | 12 | TRBV2
AWATGESYGYT | - | 11 | TRBV30
ASSLGARAGGTDTQY | - | 15 | TRBV5-5
SVDASGRATDTQY | once | 13 | TRBV29-1
ASSGGQGENIQY | - | 12 | TRBV19
ASTPLTGELF | - | 10 | TRBV7-9
ASSRDRQETQY | - | 11 | TRBV11-2
ASALEPYEQY | - | 10 | TRBV19